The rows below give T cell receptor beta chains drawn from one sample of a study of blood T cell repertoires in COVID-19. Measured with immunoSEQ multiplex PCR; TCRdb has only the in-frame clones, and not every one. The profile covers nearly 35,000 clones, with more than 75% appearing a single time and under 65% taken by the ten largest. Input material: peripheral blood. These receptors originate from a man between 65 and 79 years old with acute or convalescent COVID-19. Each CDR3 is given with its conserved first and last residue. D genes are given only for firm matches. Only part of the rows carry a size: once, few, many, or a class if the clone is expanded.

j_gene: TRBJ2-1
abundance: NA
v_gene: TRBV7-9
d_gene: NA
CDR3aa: CASSLGQYNEQFF
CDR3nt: TGTGCCAGCAGCCTCGGACAGTACAATGAGCAGTTCTTC

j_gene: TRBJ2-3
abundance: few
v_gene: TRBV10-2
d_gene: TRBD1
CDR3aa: CASSERDRGTDTQYF
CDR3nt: TGCGCCAGCAGTGAGAGGGACAGGGGGACAGATACGCAGTATTTT

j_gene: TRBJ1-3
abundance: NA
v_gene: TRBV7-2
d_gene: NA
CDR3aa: CASSAIRDTVSGNTIYF
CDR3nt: TGTGCCAGCAGCGCCATCCGGGACACTGTGTCTGGAAACACCATATATTTT

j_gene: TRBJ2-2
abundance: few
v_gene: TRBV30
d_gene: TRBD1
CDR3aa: CACNRGRETGELFF
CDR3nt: TGTGCCTGTAACAGGGGGCGCGAGACCGGGGAGCTGTTTTTT

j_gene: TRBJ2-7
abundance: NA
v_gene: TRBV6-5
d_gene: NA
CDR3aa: CASSYPRDGDYEQYF
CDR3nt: TGTGCCAGCAGTTACCCGCGGGACGGGGACTACGAGCAGTACTTC

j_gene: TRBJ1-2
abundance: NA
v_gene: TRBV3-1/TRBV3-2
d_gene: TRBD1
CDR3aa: CASRGPQGAYGYTF
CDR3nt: TGTGCCAGCAGGGGGCCCCAGGGGGCGTATGGCTACACCTTC

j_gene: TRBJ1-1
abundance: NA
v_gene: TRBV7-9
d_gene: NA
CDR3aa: CASSKTGTITEAFF
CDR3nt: TGTGCCAGCAGCAAAACCGGGACAATCACTGAAGCTTTCTTT

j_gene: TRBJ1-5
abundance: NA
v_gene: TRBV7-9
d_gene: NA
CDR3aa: CASSADGDQPQHF
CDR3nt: TGTGCCAGCAGCGCCGACGGGGATCAGCCCCAGCATTTT

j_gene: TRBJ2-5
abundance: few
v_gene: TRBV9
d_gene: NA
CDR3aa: CASSVVDSATQYF
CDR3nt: TGTGCCAGCAGCGTAGTGGACAGCGCGACCCAGTACTTC

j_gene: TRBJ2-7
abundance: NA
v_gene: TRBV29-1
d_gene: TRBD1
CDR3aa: CSVATGTGGEQYF
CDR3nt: TGCAGCGTTGCCACCGGGACAGGGGGCGAGCAGTACTTC

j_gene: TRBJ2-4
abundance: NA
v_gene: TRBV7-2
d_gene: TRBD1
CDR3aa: CASGTGERNIQYF
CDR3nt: TGTGCCAGCGGAACAGGGGAGCGCAACATTCAGTACTTC

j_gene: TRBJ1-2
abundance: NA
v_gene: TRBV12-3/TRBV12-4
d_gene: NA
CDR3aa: CASSLGGGFGYTF
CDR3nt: TGTGCCAGCAGTTTAGGTGGAGGGTTCGGCTACACCTTC

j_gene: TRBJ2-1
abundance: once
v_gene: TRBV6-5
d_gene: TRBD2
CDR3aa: CASTRSGRYNEQFF
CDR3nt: TGTGCCAGCACCCGTAGCGGGAGGTACAATGAGCAGTTCTTC

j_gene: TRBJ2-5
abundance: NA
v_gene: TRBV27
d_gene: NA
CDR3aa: CASSFSRRETQYF
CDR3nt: TGTGCCAGCAGTTTCTCGAGGAGAGAGACCCAGTACTTC

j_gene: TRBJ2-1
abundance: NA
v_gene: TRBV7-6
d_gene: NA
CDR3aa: CASSLGSVRGNEQFF
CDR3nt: TGTGCCAGCAGCTTAGGAAGCGTTCGTGGGAATGAGCAGTTCTTC

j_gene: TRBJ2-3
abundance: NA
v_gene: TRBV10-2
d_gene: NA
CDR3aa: CASSELDTQYF
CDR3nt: TGCGCCAGCTCGGAGTTAGATACGCAGTATTTT

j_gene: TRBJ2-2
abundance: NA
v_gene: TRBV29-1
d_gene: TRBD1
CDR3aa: CSVPGTGEPGELFF
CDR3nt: TGCAGCGTACCCGGGACAGGGGAACCCGGGGAGCTGTTTTTT

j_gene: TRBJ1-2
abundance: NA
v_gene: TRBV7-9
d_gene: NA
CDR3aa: CASSLIQGYGYTF
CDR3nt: TGTGCCAGCAGCTTGATTCAGGGGTATGGCTATACCTTC

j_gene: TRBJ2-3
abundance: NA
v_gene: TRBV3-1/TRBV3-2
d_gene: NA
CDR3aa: CASSQLSTDTQYF
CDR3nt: TGTGCCAGCAGCCAACTGAGCACAGATACGCAGTATTTT

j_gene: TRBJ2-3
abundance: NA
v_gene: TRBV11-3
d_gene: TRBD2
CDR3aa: CASSRGLAGGFTDTQYF
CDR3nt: TGTGCCAGCAGCCGCGGACTAGCGGGGGGGTTCACAGATACGCAGTATTTT

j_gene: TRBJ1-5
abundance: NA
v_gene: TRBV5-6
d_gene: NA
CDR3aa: CASSSRRRDGGKHF
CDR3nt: TGTGCCAGCAGCTCGCGACGCCGGGACGGGGGAAAACATTTT

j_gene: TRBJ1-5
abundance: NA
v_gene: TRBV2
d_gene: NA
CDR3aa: CASSTDSNQPQHF
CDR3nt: TGTGCCAGCAGTACAGATAGCAATCAGCCCCAGCATTTT

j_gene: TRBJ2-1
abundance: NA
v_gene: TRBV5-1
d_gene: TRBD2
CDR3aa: CASTRTSGPQAKEQFF
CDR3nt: TGCGCCAGTACAAGGACTAGCGGCCCCCAAGCCAAGGAGCAGTTCTTC

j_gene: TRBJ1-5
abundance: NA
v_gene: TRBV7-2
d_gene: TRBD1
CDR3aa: CASSLETGGHQPQHF
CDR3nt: TGTGCCAGCAGCTTAGAAACAGGGGGGCATCAGCCCCAGCATTTT

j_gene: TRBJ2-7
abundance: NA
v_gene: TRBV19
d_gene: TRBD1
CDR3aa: CASSVRDRAKGEQYF
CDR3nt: TGTGCCAGTAGTGTCCGGGACAGGGCCAAAGGCGAGCAGTACTTC

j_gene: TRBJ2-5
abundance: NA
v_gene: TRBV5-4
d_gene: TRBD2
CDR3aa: CASSPGTSGRAGETQYF
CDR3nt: TGTGCCAGCAGCCCCGGGACTAGCGGGAGGGCCGGGGAGACCCAGTACTTC

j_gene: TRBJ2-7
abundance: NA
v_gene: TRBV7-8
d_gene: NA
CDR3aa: CASSLPGSEQYF
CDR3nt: TGTGCCAGCAGCTTACCGGGAAGCGAGCAGTACTTC

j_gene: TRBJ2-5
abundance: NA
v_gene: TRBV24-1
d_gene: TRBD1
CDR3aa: CATSDQGQVGETQYF
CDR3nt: TGTGCCACCAGTGACCAGGGACAGGTAGGGGAGACCCAGTACTTC

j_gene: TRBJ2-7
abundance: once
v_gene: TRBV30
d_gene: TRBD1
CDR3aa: CAFHDSGTGPHEQYF
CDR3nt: TGTGCCTTTCATGATTCCGGGACAGGGCCCCACGAGCAGTACTTC

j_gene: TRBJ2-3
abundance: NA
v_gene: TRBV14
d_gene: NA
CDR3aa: CASSQNEGRQYF
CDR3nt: TGTGCCAGCAGCCAGAATGAAGGGAGGCAGTATTTT

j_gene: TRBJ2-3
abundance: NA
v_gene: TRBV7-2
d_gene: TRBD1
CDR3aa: CASSFVTGTKDTQYF
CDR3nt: TGTGCCAGCAGCTTTGTGACAGGGACAAAAGATACGCAGTATTTT

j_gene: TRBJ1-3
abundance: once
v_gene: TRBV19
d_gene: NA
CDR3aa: CASSMRESGNTIYF
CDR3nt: TGTGCCAGTAGTATGAGAGAGTCTGGAAACACCATATATTTT

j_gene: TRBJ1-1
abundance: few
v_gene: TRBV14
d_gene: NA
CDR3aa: CASSQGVVGPEAFF
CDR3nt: TGTGCCAGCAGCCAAGGGGTGGTGGGGCCCGAAGCTTTCTTT

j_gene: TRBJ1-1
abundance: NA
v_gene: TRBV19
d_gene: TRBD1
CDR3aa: CASSRDSYTEAFF
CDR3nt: TGTGCCAGTAGTAGGGACAGCTACACTGAAGCTTTCTTT

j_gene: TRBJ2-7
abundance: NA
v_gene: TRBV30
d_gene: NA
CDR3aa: CAWSGVGMEQYF
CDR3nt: TGTGCCTGGAGCGGTGTCGGGATGGAGCAGTACTTC

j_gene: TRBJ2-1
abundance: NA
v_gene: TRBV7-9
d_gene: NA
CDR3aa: CASSLDYNNEQFF
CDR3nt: TGTGCCAGCAGCTTAGACTATAACAATGAGCAGTTCTTC

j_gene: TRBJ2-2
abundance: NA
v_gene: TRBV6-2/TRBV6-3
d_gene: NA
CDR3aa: CASSRTQGNTGELFF
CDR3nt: TGTGCCAGCAGCCGGACACAGGGGAACACCGGGGAGCTGTTTTTT

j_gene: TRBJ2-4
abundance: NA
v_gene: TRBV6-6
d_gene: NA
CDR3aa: CASSLERSAKNIQYF
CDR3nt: TGTGCCAGCAGCCTAGAGAGGTCAGCCAAAAACATTCAGTACTTC

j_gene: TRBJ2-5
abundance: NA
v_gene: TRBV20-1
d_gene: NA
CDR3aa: CSASYGETQYF
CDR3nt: TGCAGTGCTAGCTACGGAGAGACCCAGTACTTC

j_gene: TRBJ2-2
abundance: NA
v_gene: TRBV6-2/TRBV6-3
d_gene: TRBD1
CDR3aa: CASSYSRDRGTGELFF
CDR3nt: TGTGCCAGCAGTTACAGTCGCGACAGGGGTACCGGGGAGCTGTTTTTT

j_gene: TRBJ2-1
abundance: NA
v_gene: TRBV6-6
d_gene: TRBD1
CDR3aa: CASSLNDRDNEQFF
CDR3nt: TGTGCCAGCAGCCTAAATGACAGGGACAATGAGCAGTTCTTC

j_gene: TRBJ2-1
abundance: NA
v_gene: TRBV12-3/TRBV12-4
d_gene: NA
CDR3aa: CASSYPRNEQFF
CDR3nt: TGTGCCAGCAGCTACCCTAGGAATGAGCAGTTCTTC

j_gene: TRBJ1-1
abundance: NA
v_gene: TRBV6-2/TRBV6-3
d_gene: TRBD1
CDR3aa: CASSYSHRGGAEAFF
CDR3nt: TGTGCCAGCAGTTACTCTCACAGGGGAGGCGCTGAAGCTTTCTTT

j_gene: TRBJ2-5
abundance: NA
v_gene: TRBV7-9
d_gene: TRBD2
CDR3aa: CASSSRGAGEETQYF
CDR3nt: TGTGCCAGCAGCTCCCGGGGAGCGGGGGAAGAGACCCAGTACTTC

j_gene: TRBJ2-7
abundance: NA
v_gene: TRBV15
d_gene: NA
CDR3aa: CATSRDLLAEQYF
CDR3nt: TGTGCCACCAGCAGAGATCTACTCGCCGAGCAGTACTTC

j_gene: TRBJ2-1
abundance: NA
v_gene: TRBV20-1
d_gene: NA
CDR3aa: CSADLREQFF
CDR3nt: TGCAGTGCTGACCTGAGGGAGCAGTTCTTC

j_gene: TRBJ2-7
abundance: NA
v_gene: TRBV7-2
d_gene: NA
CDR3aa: CASSGEGAGGSYEQYF
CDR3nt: TGTGCCAGCAGCGGCGAGGGAGCCGGCGGGTCCTACGAGCAGTACTTC

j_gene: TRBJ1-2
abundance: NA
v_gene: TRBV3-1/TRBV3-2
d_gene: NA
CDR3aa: CASSQGDKRRTF
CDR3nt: TGTGCCAGCAGCCAGGGGGACAAACGCAGGACCTTC

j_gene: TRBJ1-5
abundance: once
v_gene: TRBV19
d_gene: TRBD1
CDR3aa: CASSTGTGYSNQPQHF
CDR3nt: TGTGCCAGTAGTACCGGGACAGGCTATAGCAATCAGCCCCAGCATTTT

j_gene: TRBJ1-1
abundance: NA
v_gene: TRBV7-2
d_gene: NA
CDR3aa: CASSFSSNRNTEAFF
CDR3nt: TGTGCCAGCAGCTTTTCCTCGAATAGGAACACTGAAGCTTTCTTT

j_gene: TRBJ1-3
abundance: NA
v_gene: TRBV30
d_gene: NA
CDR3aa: CAWSAGDGNTIYF
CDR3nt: TGTGCCTGGAGTGCAGGGGATGGAAACACCATATATTTT

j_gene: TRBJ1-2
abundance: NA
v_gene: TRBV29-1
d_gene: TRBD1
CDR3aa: CSARTGGYGYTF
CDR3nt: TGCAGCGCACGAACAGGGGGCTATGGCTACACCTTC

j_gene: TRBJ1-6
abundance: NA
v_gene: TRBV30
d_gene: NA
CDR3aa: CAWRRMGASSYNSPLHF
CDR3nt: TGTGCCTGGAGAAGGATGGGGGCGAGCTCCTATAATTCACCCCTCCACTTT

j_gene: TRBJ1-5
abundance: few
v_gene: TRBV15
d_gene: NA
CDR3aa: CATSRGGGPSAQHF
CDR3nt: TGTGCCACCAGCAGGGGGGGAGGGCCTTCTGCCCAGCATTTT

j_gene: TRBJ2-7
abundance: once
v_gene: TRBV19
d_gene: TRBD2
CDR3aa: CASSPQAATSGNKQYF
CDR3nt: TGTGCCAGTAGTCCCCAGGCTGCGACTAGCGGCAACAAGCAGTACTTC

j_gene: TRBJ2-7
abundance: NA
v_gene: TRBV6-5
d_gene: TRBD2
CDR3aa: CASSYSTSGGYEQYF
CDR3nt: TGTGCCAGCAGTTACTCCACTAGCGGGGGTTACGAGCAGTACTTC

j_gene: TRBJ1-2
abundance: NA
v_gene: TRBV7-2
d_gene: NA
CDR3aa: CASSSIGNYGYTF
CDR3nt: TGTGCCAGCAGCTCCATCGGGAACTATGGCTACACCTTC

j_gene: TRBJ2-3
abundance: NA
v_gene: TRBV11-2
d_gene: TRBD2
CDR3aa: CASSSGAGGYTQYF
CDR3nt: TGTGCCAGCAGCTCTGGAGCGGGGGGCTATACGCAGTATTTT

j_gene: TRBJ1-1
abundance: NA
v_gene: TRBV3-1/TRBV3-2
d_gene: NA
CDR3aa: CASRNRAGDTEAFF
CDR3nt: TGTGCCAGCAGGAACAGGGCGGGGGACACTGAAGCTTTCTTT

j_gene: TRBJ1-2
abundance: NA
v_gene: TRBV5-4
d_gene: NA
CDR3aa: CASSLDSRWGGEGGGYTF
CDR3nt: TGTGCCAGCAGCTTGGACTCGCGGTGGGGGGGCGAGGGAGGTGGCTACACCTTC